The following is a T cell receptor (beta chain) sequence with its context. These data belong to a study of blood T cell repertoires in COVID-19. Looking at the study overall: PBMCs, B-cell-depleted T cells, or T cells provided the cDNA or gDNA that made up the material.

In the original processing: The assay estimated nucleated cells by amplifying reference gene primers. Produced via immunoSEQ multiplex PCR; TCRdb's table is partial and in-frame only. D and trimming were read from the DNA, whereas the V and J calls and clone size are those reported in that table. This table has 60,000 to 85,000 clones, under 80% appearing once. The germline V gene encodes CDR1 MNHNS and CDR2 SASEGT. The CDR3 consists of 16 residues. The V segment lost 2 bases and the J segment 2 bases; nucleotides outside the gene matches: 2. The genes are TRBV6-1 and TRBJ2-3; the match to TRBD2 covers 12 bases. Source material: peripheral blood. The receptor comes from a human donor with acute or convalescent COVID-19. The donor label of this sample is uncertain. CDR3 amino acids: CASSELAGGLTDTQYF. CDR3 DNA sequence: TGTGCCAGCAGTGAACTAGCGGGGGGGCTCACAGATACGCAGTATTTT.